The 21 T cell receptor beta chains below were found in one sample sequenced in a study of blood T cells in healthy people across ages. PCR was performed a second time for roughly 7 to 11 cycles using a sample-barcoded 5' primer and a J-beta primer mix. Via MiXCR, TCRdb re-called the 5' RACE reads, giving one row per CDR3 protein. The data show more than 700,000 distinct CDR3 sequences, about 46% seen once. The sequencing sample was made of blood. The source is a man at least 80 years old in good health.

J is TRBJ1-1 and V is TRBV7-3, with D maybe TRBD1 (5 bases). The CDR3 is made up of 16 amino acids. Between the trimmed V and J ends, which lost 1 base and 4 bases, there was a span of 16 bases. CDR1 is SGHTA, CDR2 FQGTGA, per germline. CDR3 residues: CASSLNGGSGSTEAFF. Written as DNA, the CDR3 is TGTGCCAGCAGCTTAAACGGGGGATCGGGAAGCACTGAAGCTTTCTTT.

A word on this clonotype: An end of the junction does not agree with germline; a read error may underlie this. The rearrangement links TRBV6-5 to TRBJ2-3; TRBD2 matches at 11 bases. The CDR3 extends over 18 amino acids. Germline values: CDR1 MNHEY, CDR2 SVGAGI. CDR3: CAGSYSGHTSGRPDTQYF. The CDR3 DNA is TGTGCCGGCAGTTACAGCGGCCATACTAGCGGGAGACCAGATACGCAGTATTTT.

This rearrangement joins TRBV12-3 or TRBV12-4 to TRBJ1-6; D is uncertain. The CDR3 covers 13 residues. CDR3 region: CATRGTNYSPLHF. CDR3 nucleotide sequence: TGTGCGACACGGGGTACCAATTATTCACCCCTCCACTTT.

The table lists this clonotype with a few counts. This chain connects TRBV10-1 to TRBJ2-1; no firm D call. CDR1 and CDR2 (germline): WNHNN, SYGVQD (reference sequence). The V and J ends lost 0 bases and 6 bases respectively, with 9 bases between them. The CDR3 loop spans 14 amino acids. The CDR3 DNA follows: TGCGCCAGCAGTGAGTCCCAGGTCCCCAATGAGCAGTTCTTC. This codes for CASSESQVPNEQFF.

The chain carries TRBV11-2 and TRBJ2-1; maybe TRBD1 (5 bases). Germline CDR1 SGHAT, CDR2 FQNNGV. Trimming pared 4 bases from V and 10 bases from J, leaving 23 bases between. The CDR3 loop spans 16 amino acids. CDR3 nucleotide sequence: TGTGCCAGCAGCTCCCTAGGCGGCAGGGAAATCCACGAGCAGTTCTTC. Encoded protein: CASSSLGGREIHEQFF.

The chain joins TRBV7-9 to TRBJ2-3; 10 nucleotides match TRBD2. This CDR3 comprises 19 residues. Germline CDR1 SEHNR, CDR2 FQNEAQ (reference sequence). The V and J ends lost 1 base and 2 bases, in that order; junction bases with no gene match: 12. This CDR3 is CASSLDKGRAGGPTDTQYF. The DNA of the CDR3 is TGTGCCAGCAGCTTAGATAAGGGACGAGCGGGAGGGCCCACAGATACGCAGTATTTT.

The chain has TRBV12-3 or TRBV12-4 and TRBJ2-3; D may be TRBD2 (5 bases). Trimming took 3 bases from V and 4 from J, leaving 17 bases between them. The CDR3 is made up of 16 amino acids. The CDR3 reads CASSFRGASRPDTQYF. CDR3 nucleotides: TGTGCCAGCAGTTTCCGAGGAGCTAGCCGCCCAGATACGCAGTATTTT.

This clonotype was detected only a few times. This sequence joins TRBV7-2 and TRBJ2-5; maybe TRBD2 (8 bases). Germline CDR1 is SGHTA and CDR2 is FQGNSA. The CDR3 totals 17 residues. Trimming removed 3 bases at V and 1 base at J, with 18 bases between. The DNA of the CDR3 is TGTGCCAGCAGCTTTAGGGGGCTAGCGGGTTTCCAAGAGACCCAGTACTTC. It translates to CASSFRGLAGFQETQYF.

The V gene is TRBV6-5, the J gene TRBJ2-3; TRBD2 aligns across 12 bases. Germline V lookup: CDR1 MNHEY, CDR2 SVGAGI. Trimming cost V 2 bases and J 6 bases; bases outside gene matches: 12. The CDR3 consists of 18 residues. CDR3 sequence: CASSYGSASGGALDTQYF. DNA for the CDR3: TGTGCCAGCAGTTACGGGTCGGCTAGCGGGGGGGCCCTGGATACGCAGTATTTT.

This clonotype appeared a few times. This rearrangement joins TRBV3-1 to TRBJ1-1; D ambiguous. The CDR3 runs 13 residues. The V gene's germline CDR1 is LGHDT and CDR2 YNNKEL (reference sequence). With 2 bases removed from V and 3 bases from J, the gap between germline ends came to 7 bases. CDR3: CASSQNLDTEAFF. As DNA, the CDR3 is TGTGCCAGCAGCCAAAACTTGGACACTGAAGCTTTCTTT.

The chain employs TRBV15 and TRBJ2-3; D is undetermined. V shed 6 bases and J shed 4 bases, with 5 bases lying between them. CDR3 length: 11 residues. CDR1 LNHNV and CDR2 YYDKDF come from the germline V gene (reference sequence). CDR3 bases: TGTGCCACCAGTCAGGCAGATACGCAGTATTTT. It encodes CATSQADTQYF.

Comment on this clonotype: The junction differs from germline at one of its ends, possibly a read error. The chain combines TRBV11-2 with TRBJ2-7; a weak D match, TRBD1 (6 bases). The CDR3 has 13 amino acids. Germline CDR1 is SGHAT and CDR2 is FQNNGV. The CDR3 region has the DNA TGTGCCAGCAGCGACAGGCGATCCTACGCGCAGTACTTC. Translation: CASSDRRSYAQYF.

This sequence joins TRBV6-5 and TRBJ2-5; 7 positions agree with TRBD2. The CDR3 covers 16 residues. Germline lookup yields CDR1 MNHEY and CDR2 SVGAGI. V gave up 4 bases and J gave up 4 bases; unmatched junction bases: 12. CDR3 loop: CASSLTGRAGSETQYF. The CDR3 coding sequence is TGTGCCAGCAGTTTAACGGGACGAGCGGGATCAGAGACCCAGTACTTC.

The chain has TRBV2 and TRBJ2-5; D call uncertain. The V gene's germline CDR1 is SNHLY and CDR2 FYNNEI. This CDR3 contains 13 residues. Deletions cut 3 bases from V and 11 bases from J, with 16 bases between. CDR3 protein: CASSDPPLGEQYF. The CDR3 DNA sequence: TGTGCCAGCAGTGATCCTCCCTTGGGTGAGCAGTACTTC.

The chain joins TRBV29-1 to TRBJ2-3; D unresolved. V gave up 7 bases and J gave up 4 bases, with 9 bases separating them. There are 11 residues in the CDR3. Germline CDR1 is SQVTM and CDR2 is ANQGSEA. The CDR3, as DNA: TGCAGCGCCGTTCCCGCAGATACGCAGTATTTT. Protein sequence: CSAVPADTQYF.

V is TRBV11-2 and J is TRBJ2-3; D call uncertain. Germline-derived CDR1 and CDR2 are SGHAT and FQNNGV. V shed 1 base and J shed 1 base, with 12 bases lying between them. The CDR3 runs 16 residues. The CDR3 DNA follows: TGTGCCAGCAGCTTAGGTGGGAATTGGCGCACAGATACGCAGTATTTT. Its protein product is CASSLGGNWRTDTQYF.

This sequence joins TRBV7-2 and TRBJ2-4, with 7 bases aligning to TRBD1. The J call may be incorrect, as the DNA end agrees better with TRBJ2-7. Germline CDR1 and CDR2: SGHTA and FQGNSA. The CDR3 totals 14 residues. CDR3 sequence: CASSFQTGLYEQYF. In DNA form, the CDR3 reads TGTGCCAGCAGCTTTCAGACAGGGCTCTACGAGCAGTACTTC.

The gene calls are TRBV20-1 and TRBJ2-1; tentatively, D is TRBD1 or TRBD2 (7 bases each). Germline loops: CDR1 DFQATT, CDR2 SNEGSKA (reference sequence). V was cut by 5 bases and J by 7 bases, with 18 bases left in between. This CDR3 has 14 amino acids. The CDR3 region is CSALGRGQGNEQFF. The CDR3 DNA sequence: TGCAGTGCTCTAGGGAGGGGGCAAGGGAATGAGCAGTTCTTC.

The chain has TRBV27 and TRBJ1-6; 7 bases are shared with TRBD1. Germline V gene sequence: CDR1 MNHEY, CDR2 SMNVEV (reference sequence). CDR3 size: 14 residues. J lost 5 bases, V lost 7 bases, and 5 bases had no gene match. CDR3 sequence reads: CASTPTGDNSPLHF. The CDR3 DNA reads as TGTGCCAGCACCCCAACAGGGGATAATTCACCCCTCCACTTT.

Many counts were recorded for this clonotype. The chain recombines TRBV7-9 with TRBJ2-5; TRBD1 agrees at 8 bases. Germline V gives CDR1 SEHNR, CDR2 FQNEAQ (reference sequence). Unmatched junction bases numbered 5, after V lost 5 bases and J lost 0 bases. CDR3 length: 15 residues. The CDR3 region has the DNA TGTGCCAGCAGCCCACGGACAGGGTACCAAGAGACCCAGTACTTC. Residues: CASSPRTGYQETQYF. Complete variable domain (other parts from reference TRBV7-9 and TRBJ2-5): DTGVSQNPRHKITKRGQNVTFRCDPISEHNRLYWYRQTLGQGPEFLTYFQNEAQLEKSRLLSDRFSAERPKGSFSTLEIQRTEQGDSAMYLCASSPRTGYQETQYFGPGTRLLVL.

CDR3 DNA: TGTGCCTGGAGCCCCCACGTATCAGTGCCGGGACTAGCGGGAGAGAACACCGGGGAGCTGTTTTTT. The encoded protein is CAWSPHVSVPGLAGENTGELFF. V gene TRBV30 combines with J gene TRBJ2-2; TRBD2 agrees at 14 bases. The germline V gene has CDR1 GTSNPN and CDR2 SVGIG (reference sequence). The V gene end was trimmed by 3 bases and the J gene end by 1 base; junction bases not matched to a gene: 19. The CDR3 totals 22 residues.